The 15 T cell receptor beta chains reported below all come from one sample, sequenced in a study of blood T cells in healthy people across ages. A second 7 to 11 cycle PCR used barcoded and J-beta primers. One entry per CDR3 protein results from TCRdb running MiXCR on the 5' RACE reads. In the table there are 1.5 million to 2 million distinct CDR3 sequences, 30% to 40% of which are singletons. The sequencing input was blood. All receptors derive from a human donor in good health.

The chain recombines TRBV5-1 with TRBJ2-3; TRBD1 matches 10 bases. CDR3 length: 16 amino acids. Germline CDR1 SGHRS, CDR2 YFSETQ. V was clipped by 4 bases and J by 6 bases; unmatched bases: 11. CDR3 in DNA: TGCGCCAGCAGCGAAACGGGGAGACAGGGGGCCGATACGCAGTATTTT. This codes for CASSETGRQGADTQYF.

This rearrangement joins TRBV10-2 to TRBJ2-3, with D tentatively TRBD1 or TRBD2 (5 bases each). Germline V gives CDR1 WSHSY, CDR2 SAAADI. The CDR3 spans 14 residues. Trimming removed 0 bases at V and 11 bases at J, with 15 bases between. The CDR3 is CASSESTGQGEQYF. The CDR3 bases are TGCGCCAGCAGTGAGTCGACTGGGCAGGGAGAGCAGTATTTT.

V gene TRBV29-1 combines with J gene TRBJ2-5; TRBD1 matches at 8 bases. This CDR3 has 13 amino acids. The germline V gene has CDR1 SQVTM and CDR2 ANQGSEA. The trim removed 5 bases at V and 5 bases at J, leaving 7 bases unmatched. Written as DNA, the CDR3 is TGCAGCGTTAATCGTCGGACAGGGGAGACCCAGTACTTC. Residues: CSVNRRTGETQYF.

This clonotype was counted only a few times. V usage is TRBV5-1 and J usage is TRBJ1-1; D may be TRBD1 (6 bases). CDR3 length: 14 residues. Trimming took 4 bases from V and 5 from J, leaving 15 bases between them. CDR1 is SGHRS, CDR2 YFSETQ, per germline. For the CDR3, the DNA is TGCGCCAGCAGCCGTAGGACAGAGGGGACTGAAGCTTTCTTT. Protein: CASSRRTEGTEAFF.

This clonotype showed up just a few times. The rearrangement joins TRBV6-1 to TRBJ2-4, with D perhaps TRBD2 (5 bases). The J call may be faulty, since TRBJ2-7 better matches the DNA end. The CDR3 contains 16 residues. In germline, CDR1 is MNHNS, CDR2 SASEGT. This CDR3 reads CASSDFAGSGSYEQYF. CDR3 DNA sequence: TGTGCCAGCAGTGATTTCGCCGGTTCGGGGTCCTACGAGCAGTACTTC.

V usage is TRBV7-6 and J usage is TRBJ2-7; TRBD1 matches 9 bases. Germline V gene data show CDR1 as SGHVS and CDR2 as FNYEAQ. V was clipped by 5 bases and J by 7 bases; unmatched bases: 12. This CDR3 region has 15 residues. The CDR3 nucleotides read TGTGCCAGCAGCCAACTACAGGGGGCAGGTGGGGAGCAGTACTTC. This gives the protein CASSQLQGAGGEQYF. Full variable domain (rest looked up from reference TRBV7-6 and TRBJ2-7): GAGVSQSPRYKVTKRGQDVALRCDPISGHVSLYWYRQALGQGPEFLTYFNYEAQQDKSGLPNDRFSAERPEGSISTLTIQRTEQRDSAMYRCASSQLQGAGGEQYFGPGTRLTVT.

This clonotype was picked up a small number of times. The gene calls are TRBV5-1 and TRBJ2-5, with 8 bases identical to TRBD1. CDR3 length: 16 residues. Looked up from germline, CDR1 is SGHRS and CDR2 is YFSETQ. J lost 0 bases, V lost 2 bases, and 6 bases had no gene match. The CDR3 reads CASSFQGAPNQETQYF. In DNA, the CDR3 is TGCGCCAGCAGCTTTCAGGGGGCGCCCAACCAAGAGACCCAGTACTTC.

This chain connects TRBV29-1 to TRBJ1-2; tentative D call: TRBD1 (6 bases). Germline V lookup: CDR1 SQVTM, CDR2 ANQGSEA. Trimming left V 5 bases short and J 3 bases short, with 19 bases between. There are 15 residues in the CDR3. CDR3 sequence (DNA): TGCAGCGTTTTCGGGGGGGGCATGGAGGACTATGGCTACACCTTC. This encodes CSVFGGGMEDYGYTF.

This clonotype was detected only a few times. The rearrangement links TRBV7-2 to TRBJ1-1; 7 bases are shared with TRBD1. Germline V gene sequence: CDR1 SGHTA, CDR2 FQGNSA. This CDR3 is 17 amino acids long. V lost 5 bases and J lost 1; bases outside the gene matches: 13. The CDR3 coding sequence is TGTGCCAGCAGCCCTATGCCATTCGGGACAGCGAACACTGAAGCTTTCTTT. This codes for CASSPMPFGTANTEAFF.

The chain recombines TRBV5-1 with TRBJ2-7; 9 nucleotides align to TRBD1. Germline CDR1 and CDR2: SGHRS and YFSETQ. This CDR3 contains 16 residues. V lost 2 bases, J lost 0 bases, and 6 bases stayed unmatched. The CDR3 sequence: CASSLTGGTLSYEQYF. The CDR3, as DNA: TGCGCCAGCAGCTTAACAGGGGGCACCCTCTCCTACGAGCAGTACTTC.

In regard to this clonotype: A read error is possible here, since a much larger clone lies one base away. The J gene is TRBJ2-1, the V gene TRBV29-1; 8 bases match TRBD1. V lost 5 bases and J lost 13; bases outside the gene matches: 13. Germline CDR1 SQVTM, CDR2 ANQGSEA. The CDR3 runs to 13 residues. The CDR3 reads CSVKSTGEETQFF. DNA of the CDR3: TGCAGCGTTAAGTCGACAGGGGAGGAGACCCAGTTCTTC.

This clonotype was observed a few times. The V call is TRBV10-3, the J call TRBJ2-3, with 8 bases matching TRBD2. This CDR3 is built from 14 residues. Germline CDR1 is ENHRY and CDR2 is SYGVKD. V lost 7 bases to trimming and J lost 9 bases; unmatched junction nucleotides: 12. Written as DNA, the CDR3 is TGTGCCATCAAAGACGGGGGGGCTTACGGCACGCAGTATTTT. It yields the protein CAIKDGGAYGTQYF.

This chain connects TRBV28 to TRBJ2-7, with 8 bases matching TRBD1. Germline V lookup: CDR1 MDHEN, CDR2 SYDVKM. After removal of 6 bases from V and 2 bases from J, the junction contained 12 bases not matched to a gene. There are 16 residues in the CDR3. The CDR3 is CASSSRRTGGPYEQYF. The CDR3 DNA sequence: TGTGCCAGCAGCTCACGCCGAACAGGGGGACCCTACGAGCAGTACTTC. The full variable domain, with the rest looked up from reference TRBV28 and TRBJ2-7, is DVKVTQSSRYLVKRTGEKVFLECVQDMDHENMFWYRQDPGLGLRLIYFSYDVKMKEKGDIPEGYSVSREKKERFSLILESASTNQTSMYLCASSSRRTGGPYEQYFGPGTRLTVT.

The chain uses TRBV12-3 or TRBV12-4 and TRBJ1-1; tentative D call: TRBD1 (5 bases). V gave up 6 bases and J gave up 4 bases, with 18 bases separating them. CDR3 length: 15 residues. CDR3 nucleotides: TGTGCCAGCAGCCTTCCGACAGCCCTTAGCACTGAAGCTTTCTTT. This sequence encodes CASSLPTALSTEAFF.

On this clonotype itself: Compared with germline, one end of the junction differs, possibly owing to a read error. The chain has TRBV10-3 and TRBJ2-4; TRBD2 is a possible D gene (6 bases). The closer fit of TRBJ2-5 to the DNA end suggests the J call may be wrong. The CDR3 consists of 15 residues. The germline CDR1 and CDR2 sequences are ENHRY and SYGVKD. CDR3 residues: CAVRRGTADQETQYF. The CDR3 nucleotides read TGTGCCGTCAGGCGCGGGACCGCAGACCAAGAGACCCAGTACTTC.